Listed below are T cell receptor beta chains from one sample, sequenced in a study of T cell repertoires in cytomegalovirus infection. MiXCR, run by TCRdb on the reads, gives a single entry per CDR3 protein. This table has almost 500,000 distinct CDR3 sequences, around 11% appearing once. Source material: PBMCs. These receptors all stem from a human donor in good health (CMV status not recorded). Some clones in this sample may be carry-over from other donors' samples. Both conserved end residues are part of each CDR3. Fields, in order: D gene, J gene, clone size, V gene, CDR3 DNA, CDR3 protein. D genes are given only for firm matches. Size tells how often a clone was seen (once, few, many) or the class of an expanded clone, and some rows leave it out.

TRBD2	TRBJ2-3	many	TRBV29-1	TGCAGCGTTGGGGCGGGGGGCGAAGATACGCAGTATTTT	CSVGAGGEDTQYF
TRBD2	TRBJ2-1	many	TRBV10-3	TGTGCCATCAGTGAGTCAGCGGGGGATAATGAGCAGTTCTTC	CAISESAGDNEQFF
-	TRBJ1-2	-	TRBV14	TGTGCCAGCAGCCAAGCCACGGGCTATGGCTACACCTTC	CASSQATGYGYTF
TRBD1	TRBJ2-7	-	TRBV4-1	TGCGCCAGCAGCCAACCGAGGACAGGTGCCTACGAGCAGTACTTC	CASSQPRTGAYEQYF
-	TRBJ2-1	-	TRBV18	TGTGCCAGCTCACCACCTAGTTCCGATGAGCAGTTCTTC	CASSPPSSDEQFF
-	TRBJ1-3	-	TRBV12-3/TRBV12-4	TGTGCCAGCAGTTTTAATGGAAACACCATATATTTT	CASSFNGNTIYF
-	TRBJ1-2	many	TRBV12-3/TRBV12-4	TGTGCCAGCAGTTGGGACGGTTCTAACTATGGCTACACCTTC	CASSWDGSNYGYTF
-	TRBJ2-1	-	TRBV5-1	TGCGCCAGCAGCTACAATCAGCGGAGGACCTACAATGAGCAGTTCTTC	CASSYNQRRTYNEQFF
-	TRBJ2-5	few	TRBV24-1	TGTGCCACCAGTGATTCGGGAGTAGGGTTCGAGACCCAGTACTTC	CATSDSGVGFETQYF
-	TRBJ2-7	once	TRBV29-1	TGCAGCGTTTCTTTGGTGGGCTACGAGCAGTACTTC	CSVSLVGYEQYF
-	TRBJ1-6	-	TRBV25-1	TGTGCCAGCAGTGATCCGCCTTCACCCCTCCACTTT	CASSDPPSPLHF
TRBD2	TRBJ2-3	many	TRBV5-4	TGTGCCAGCAGCCCGCTGGTGGGACTAGCGGGGGGGCCAGATACGCAGTATTTT	CASSPLVGLAGGPDTQYF
-	TRBJ1-4	few	TRBV6-6	TGTGCCAGCAGTGAGGGGCGGATTAATGAAAAACTGTTTTTT	CASSEGRINEKLFF
-	TRBJ1-5	many	TRBV7-2	TGTGCCAGCAGCTTGGTGGCAGGTAGCAATCAGCCCCAGCATTTT	CASSLVAGSNQPQHF
-	TRBJ1-3	-	TRBV4-1	TGCGCCAGCAGCCAAGATGGAAACACCATATATTTT	CASSQDGNTIYF
TRBD1	TRBJ1-4	many	TRBV19	TGTGCCAGTTGTCAGGGGGCGGCTAATGAAAAACTGTTTTTT	CASCQGAANEKLFF
-	TRBJ2-7	-	TRBV29-1	TGCAGCGTTGAAGGTCTGGCCTACGAGCAGTACTTC	CSVEGLAYEQYF
-	TRBJ1-6	many	TRBV12-3/TRBV12-4	TGTGCCAGCAGTTCCCCCGGTGATAATTCACCCCTCCACTTT	CASSSPGDNSPLHF
TRBD2	TRBJ2-5	-	TRBV20-1	TGCAGTGCTAGCAAAGGGAGGGATGAGACCCAGTACTTC	CSASKGRDETQYF
-	TRBJ1-1	many	TRBV27	TGTGCCAGCAGTTTATACATAAAAACTGAAGCTTTCTTT	CASSLYIKTEAFF
TRBD1	TRBJ1-2	-	TRBV19	TGTGCCAGTAAGCTAGCAATTGGGACAGTCGGCTACACCTTC	CASKLAIGTVGYTF
-	TRBJ2-2	many	TRBV5-4	TGTGCCAGCAGCCCGGGTCATAGCGGAGGCTACCGGGAGCTGTTTTTT	CASSPGHSGGYRELFF
-	TRBJ2-7	-	TRBV7-9	TGTGCCAGCAGCACAGTCACCCGACTGGACGAGCAGTACTTC	CASSTVTRLDEQYF
-	TRBJ2-7	-	TRBV5-1	TGCGCCAGCAGCTTGGCCGGGGCAGGGGTAAGCTACGAGCAGTACTTC	CASSLAGAGVSYEQYF
TRBD1	TRBJ1-4	-	TRBV10-3	TGTGCCATCAGTGTAGGACAGGCCCGAACTAATGAAAAACTGTTTTTT	CAISVGQARTNEKLFF
-	TRBJ2-7	many	TRBV6-4	TGTGCCAGCAGTGACGAACACAGCAAGTCCTACGAGCAGTACTTC	CASSDEHSKSYEQYF
-	TRBJ2-5	many	TRBV7-9	TGTGCCAGCAGCTTACGACCGGACCGCCTGACACGAGAGACCCAGTACTTC	CASSLRPDRLTRETQYF
-	TRBJ1-6	many	TRBV27	TGTGCCAGCAGTTCCGACACCTTTAATTCACCCCTCCACTTT	CASSSDTFNSPLHF
TRBD2	TRBJ2-3	-	TRBV4-1	TGCGCCAGCAGCCAAGAGGCTAGCGGGGACTTCACAGATATGCAGTATTTT	CASSQEASGDFTDMQYF
-	TRBJ2-1	-	TRBV15	TGTGCCACCAGCAAGACAGGCCGTGGGTTCGATGAGCAGTTCTTC	CATSKTGRGFDEQFF
-	TRBJ1-5	-	TRBV20-1	TGCAGTGCTAGAGTACCCGCGGGGGGCAATCAGCCCCAGCATTTT	CSARVPAGGNQPQHF
-	TRBJ2-3	few	TRBV14	TGTGCCAGCAGCCATGCGGTCCGAGGCACAGATACGCAGTATTTT	CASSHAVRGTDTQYF
-	TRBJ1-6	many	TRBV7-8	TGTGCCAGCAGCTTTGGCCCCCGCGGCGAAAATTCACCCCTCCACTTT	CASSFGPRGENSPLHF
-	TRBJ1-1	-	TRBV7-3	TGTGCCAGCGCAACCAAGGGTGACACTGAAGCTTTCTTT	CASATKGDTEAFF
-	TRBJ1-4	-	TRBV11-2	TGTGCCAGCAGCTTGTACGCAAGGACTTTGGAAAAACTGTTTTTT	CASSLYARTLEKLFF